This is a list of T cell receptor beta chains from one sample in a study of T cell responses to AZD1222 COVID-19 vaccine. Sequencing was performed with immunoSEQ multiplex PCR; in TCRdb, only in-frame clones are kept and a portion is missing. The top ten hold roughly 8.1% of the sample, which has around 100,000 clones, around 90% seen once. Specimen: peripheral blood, collected on day 0 of AZD1222 vaccination. These receptors came from an adult in good health. Both conserved end residues are part of each CDR3. A D gene is named only where the DNA matches it firmly. Expanded clones get a size class; other rows say once, few or many, or leave the size out.

clone_size j_call d_call cdr3_length v_call cdr3_nt cdr3_aa
. TRBJ2-5 . 12 TRBV19 TGTGCCAGTAGTATAGATCAAGAGACCCAGTACTTC CASSIDQETQYF
. TRBJ1-5 . 11 TRBV19 TGTGCCAGTGGGTCGAATCAGCCCCAGCATTTT CASGSNQPQHF
. TRBJ1-5 . 14 TRBV7-2 TGTGCCAGCAGCGAATTGTATAGCAATCAGCCCCAGCATTTT CASSELYSNQPQHF
once TRBJ1-4 TRBD1 18 TRBV18 TGTGCCAGCTCACCACGCAGGACAGGGGCGGCGGTTGGTGAAAAACTGTTTTTT CASSPRRTGAAVGEKLFF
. TRBJ1-3 . 14 TRBV27 TGTGCCAGCAGCCTCGACAGGTTCGGAAACACCATATATTTT CASSLDRFGNTIYF
. TRBJ2-7 TRBD2 14 TRBV19 TGTGCCAGTAGTACCGGACTAGAACCCTACGAGCAGTACTTC CASSTGLEPYEQYF
. TRBJ1-1 . 14 TRBV13 TGTGCCAGCAGCTACGGGAGGGAGGACACTGAAGCTTTCTTT CASSYGREDTEAFF
. TRBJ1-2 TRBD1 13 TRBV4-3 TGCGCCAGCAGCCAGGAACAGGGGCACGGCTACACCTTC CASSQEQGHGYTF
. TRBJ1-1 . 13 TRBV7-9 TGTGCCAGCAGCCAACAGGGAATGACTGAAGCTTTCTTT CASSQQGMTEAFF
. TRBJ1-1 . 13 TRBV7-8 TGTGCCAGCAGCTCAGGGGTGAACACTGAAGCTTTCTTT CASSSGVNTEAFF
. TRBJ2-2 . 15 TRBV27 TGTGCCAGCTACCCAGGAACAGGGAACACCGGGGAGCTGTTTTTT CASYPGTGNTGELFF
. TRBJ1-2 . 11 TRBV20-1 TGCAGTGCTCTGGGGGCCTATGGCTACACCTTC CSALGAYGYTF
. TRBJ1-2 . 12 TRBV5-1 TGCGCCAGCGGCGCGGGGGCAAATGGCTACACCTTC CASGAGANGYTF
few TRBJ1-1 . 16 TRBV7-3 TGTGCCAGCAGCTTAAGGCGGGTCGGTGGGGGCACTGAAGCTTTCTTT CASSLRRVGGGTEAFF
. TRBJ1-1 . 13 TRBV5-5 TGTGCCAGCAGCTTGGACAGGGCCCCCGAAGCTTTCTTT CASSLDRAPEAFF
. TRBJ2-1 TRBD2 15 TRBV5-1 TGCGCCAGCCGCCTGGGGACTAGCTCCTACAATGAGCAGTTCTTC CASRLGTSSYNEQFF
. TRBJ2-2 . 12 TRBV19 TGTGCCAGTAGTTGGGTATCCGGGGAGCTGTTTTTT CASSWVSGELFF
few TRBJ2-7 TRBD1 14 TRBV9 TGTGCCAGCAGCGAACAGGGGAATAACGTCGAGCAGTACTTC CASSEQGNNVEQYF
. TRBJ1-1 . 11 TRBV11-1 TGTGCCAGCAGCCGAACCACTGAAGCTTTCTTT CASSRTTEAFF
. TRBJ1-1 TRBD1 14 TRBV10-3 TGTGCCATCAGCGAGGGACAGTTGAACACTGAAGCTTTCTTT CAISEGQLNTEAFF
. TRBJ2-1 TRBD1 16 TRBV24-1 TGTGCCACCAGTGATCCCGGACAGGGGGCTGACAATGAGCAGTTCTTC CATSDPGQGADNEQFF
. TRBJ1-1 . 16 TRBV11-2 TGTGCCAGCGGAACGGCGAACAGGGCTACGAACACTGAAGCTTTCTTT CASGTANRATNTEAFF
. TRBJ1-1 . 15 TRBV7-3 TGTGCCAGCAGCTTAAGCGCACAAGAGAACACTGAAGCTTTCTTT CASSLSAQENTEAFF
. TRBJ1-5 . 14 TRBV11-2 TGTGCCAGCAGCTTAGAAGGAGGGGTTCAGCCCCAGCATTTT CASSLEGGVQPQHF
. TRBJ1-1 . 14 TRBV18 TGTGCCAGCTCACCTCAACAGGGTTCTTCTGAAGCTTTCTTT CASSPQQGSSEAFF
. TRBJ2-1 . 15 TRBV7-7 TGTGCTAGCAGCTTTGGAACAGGGAGCCGCAATGAGCAGTTCTTC CASSFGTGSRNEQFF
once TRBJ2-5 TRBD1 15 TRBV18 TGTGCCAGCTCACCATGGACAGGGGGCGGTGAGACCCAGTACTTC CASSPWTGGGETQYF
. TRBJ1-2 . 12 TRBV10-2 TGCGCCAGCAGTGAGGACAACTATGGCTACACCTTC CASSEDNYGYTF
once TRBJ2-1 . 15 TRBV4-3 TGCGCCAGCAGCCAAGAGGCCCTACAATTCAATGAGCAGTTCTTC CASSQEALQFNEQFF
. TRBJ2-5 . 11 TRBV28 TGTGCCAGCAGTTTAAGAGAGACCCAGTACTTC CASSLRETQYF
once TRBJ1-1 . 16 TRBV7-9 TGTGCCAGCAGCTTAGCGGGACAAAAACCGAACACTGAAGCTTTCTTT CASSLAGQKPNTEAFF
. TRBJ1-1 . 14 TRBV27 TGTGCCAGCAGTTTATGGGGGCTCGGGGCTGAAGCTTTCTTT CASSLWGLGAEAFF
. TRBJ2-5 . 12 TRBV29-1 TGCAGCGTTGAAGGTGGTGGGGAGACCCAGTACTTC CSVEGGGETQYF
. TRBJ2-7 . 16 TRBV6-2/TRBV6-3 TGTGCCAGCAGTTTCCTCACTGGGACTCCACCCTACGAGCAGTACTTC CASSFLTGTPPYEQYF
. TRBJ1-3 . 15 TRBV3-1/TRBV3-2 TGTGCCAGCAGCCAAGGTGCAGGCTCTGGAAACACCATATATTTT CASSQGAGSGNTIYF
. TRBJ1-5 . 13 TRBV3-1/TRBV3-2 TGTGCCAGCAGCAAGCAGGTTAATCAGCCCCAGCATTTT CASSKQVNQPQHF
once TRBJ2-5 . 15 TRBV7-3 TGTGCCAGCAGCTCAACCTCGGGGGCCGAAGAGACCCAGTACTTC CASSSTSGAEETQYF
once TRBJ2-2 . 15 TRBV19 TGTGCCAGTAGTACACAGGGTTTGACCACCGGGGAGCTGTTTTTT CASSTQGLTTGELFF
. TRBJ1-2 . 15 TRBV6-2/TRBV6-3 TGTGCCAGCAGTTACCCGACCGGGTCCGGACGTGGCTACACCTTC CASSYPTGSGRGYTF
once TRBJ1-2 TRBD1 15 TRBV11-2 TGTGCCAGCAGCTGGGGGACAGGGGGCAACTATGGCTACACCTTC CASSWGTGGNYGYTF
. TRBJ2-3 TRBD2 17 TRBV7-2 TGTGCCAGCAGCTCTAGGGCTGGGCGGGGGTACACAGATACGCAGTATTTT CASSSRAGRGYTDTQYF
. TRBJ1-1 . 17 TRBV11-2 TGTGCCAGCAGCTTCACCCGAAGGGGATTGGGGAACACTGAAGCTTTCTTT CASSFTRRGLGNTEAFF
. TRBJ2-5 TRBD1 13 TRBV6-5 TGTGCCAGCAGACCGGACAGGGAAGAGACCCAGTACTTC CASRPDREETQYF
. TRBJ1-1 TRBD1 16 TRBV4-3 TGCGCCAGCAGTCACCAGACAGGGGGGCCGGACACTGAAGCTTTCTTT CASSHQTGGPDTEAFF
. TRBJ1-2 . 14 TRBV18 TGTGCCAGCTCACTTGACAGATCTAACTATGGCTACACCTTC CASSLDRSNYGYTF
. TRBJ2-7 . 16 TRBV5-1 TGCGCCAGCAGCCCAATTCAGGGATCCCTTGGTTACGAGCAGTACTTC CASSPIQGSLGYEQYF
. TRBJ1-6 TRBD1 12 TRBV29-1 TGCAGCGCCGGGACAGAGAATTCACCCCTCCACTTT CSAGTENSPLHF
. TRBJ1-5 . 19 TRBV4-2 TGTGCCAGCAGCCAAGATTCCTTTTTCGTTGGCAGCCTTATTCAGCCCCAGCATTTT CASSQDSFFVGSLIQPQHF
. TRBJ1-1 . 17 TRBV7-9 TGTGCCAGCAGCTTATCCCGAGTGGGGGACATGAACACTGAAGCTTTCTTT CASSLSRVGDMNTEAFF
. TRBJ2-7 . 14 TRBV3-1/TRBV3-2 TGTGCCAGCAGCCGTGGAACACAGGGCTACGAGCAGTACTTC CASSRGTQGYEQYF
. TRBJ2-7 . 15 TRBV6-5 TGTGCCAGCAGTTACTCGATGCTGAGCTCCTACGAGCAGTACTTC CASSYSMLSSYEQYF
. TRBJ2-3 . 12 TRBV28 TGTGCCAGCAGGGGTGTGGGTGATACGCAGTATTTT CASRGVGDTQYF
. TRBJ2-5 . 13 TRBV7-3 TGTGCCAGCAGCCAACAACTGAAAGAGACCCAGTACTTC CASSQQLKETQYF